A selection of T cell receptor beta chains follows, all from one sample in a study of blood T cell repertoires in COVID-19. Measured with immunoSEQ multiplex PCR; TCRdb has only the in-frame clones, and not every one. The sample records about 370,000 clones, roughly 90% being singletons. Sequenced input: peripheral blood. Receptors were obtained from a woman in her twenties or thirties with COVID-19, enrolled during active disease. CDR3s leave out the opening cysteine and the closing phenylalanine or tryptophan.

CDR3 length: 13
V gene: TRBV18
CDR3 protein: ASSPQGGRIAEAF

CDR3 length: 13
V gene: TRBV18
CDR3 protein: ASSPPTTVTMVQF

CDR3 length: 14
V gene: TRBV7-8
CDR3 protein: ASSFRRDPSGNTIY

CDR3 length: 9
V gene: TRBV20-1
CDR3 protein: SASLDLAQF

CDR3 length: 13
V gene: TRBV11-2
CDR3 protein: ASSLDGLARGEQF

CDR3 length: 13
V gene: TRBV7-9
CDR3 protein: ASSPRLAGEETQY

CDR3 length: 12
V gene: TRBV6-5
CDR3 protein: ASRPREVGTEAF

CDR3 length: 16
V gene: TRBV10-3
CDR3 protein: AISERRGQGELTGELF

CDR3 length: 17
V gene: TRBV29-1
CDR3 protein: SVVEVQGVGRSYNSPLH

CDR3 length: 13
V gene: TRBV11-3
CDR3 protein: ASSSTGTSLRGQF

CDR3 length: 16
V gene: TRBV5-1
CDR3 protein: ASSLLASGGALQETQY

CDR3 length: 9
V gene: TRBV2
CDR3 protein: ASRDRVGYT

CDR3 length: 15
V gene: TRBV5-6
CDR3 protein: ASSLERRTGGTGELF

CDR3 length: 12
V gene: TRBV10-2
CDR3 protein: ASRDRDRGRGYT

CDR3 length: 14
V gene: TRBV18
CDR3 protein: ASSPSIFDSSYEQY

CDR3 length: 10
V gene: TRBV5-1
CDR3 protein: ASSFPEETQY

CDR3 length: 12
V gene: TRBV19
CDR3 protein: ASSGRSITQPQH

CDR3 length: 16
V gene: TRBV11-2
CDR3 protein: ASSLIIGQGPYNSPLH

CDR3 length: 14
V gene: TRBV4-3
CDR3 protein: ASSQSAGDISPEAF

CDR3 length: 13
V gene: TRBV4-3
CDR3 protein: ASSLLTSGADTQY

CDR3 length: 11
V gene: TRBV6-5
CDR3 protein: ASKLRGAYEQY

CDR3 length: 13
V gene: TRBV4-3
CDR3 protein: ASSLSGGGGDTQY

CDR3 length: 11
V gene: TRBV5-5
CDR3 protein: ASSSIRGDEQY

CDR3 length: 18
V gene: TRBV28
CDR3 protein: ASSIVSFGGQPALPLKTF

CDR3 length: 13
V gene: TRBV11-2
CDR3 protein: ASSLALPGGTEAF

CDR3 length: 13
V gene: TRBV2
CDR3 protein: ASSEGGSPVVTIY

CDR3 length: 14
V gene: TRBV7-2
CDR3 protein: ASSPLASGSLGTQY

CDR3 length: 15
V gene: TRBV7-9
CDR3 protein: ASSLIGGQGASYEQY

CDR3 length: 14
V gene: TRBV5-1
CDR3 protein: ASSHEGGPSTDTQY

CDR3 length: 15
V gene: TRBV6-2/TRBV6-3
CDR3 protein: ASSYGLARQYQETQY

CDR3 length: 10
V gene: TRBV7-9
CDR3 protein: ASANSGNTIY

CDR3 length: 13
V gene: TRBV13
CDR3 protein: ASSPETGGNSPLH

CDR3 length: 14
V gene: TRBV21-1
CDR3 protein: ASSPGTSEWTGELF

CDR3 length: 12
V gene: TRBV10-3
CDR3 protein: AISESKGGTEAF

CDR3 length: 13
V gene: TRBV4-1
CDR3 protein: ASSQDGLALNEQF

CDR3 length: 13
V gene: TRBV6-5
CDR3 protein: ASSRGDWDTGELF

CDR3 length: 12
V gene: TRBV5-1
CDR3 protein: ASSEQGGRETQY

CDR3 length: 13
V gene: TRBV19
CDR3 protein: ASSITSGGGDTQY

CDR3 length: 11
V gene: TRBV29-1
CDR3 protein: SAEQGIGYGYT